These 14 T cell receptor beta chains came from one sample sequenced in a study of CD8 T cells in ankylosing spondylitis (dated 2017 in TCRdb). To prepare the library, 5' RACE was applied. Sequencer: Illumina HiSeq 2500. The public reads were quality trimmed at Q25 with fastp and then assembled into clones with MiXCR by TCRdb, keeping productive beta chains. Merged by CDR3 protein, the rows form single entries marked with the most common genes and DNA. For this sample there are about 360,000 distinct CDR3 sequences; about 20% appear just once. Around 13% of the sample goes to the ten largest clones. The source material was blood, either unsorted or a sorted T cell fraction (not recorded which). The receptors originated from a male donor with ankylosing spondylitis or in good health (not recorded which).

The rearrangement joins TRBV11-2 to TRBJ2-1; tentative D call: TRBD1 (6 bases). Germline CDR1 and CDR2: SGHAT and FQNNGV. The CDR3 is 15 amino acids. V was pared by 1 base and J by 6 bases, with 13 bases between. The CDR3 spells CASSLAPLGANEQFF. CDR3 coding DNA: TGTGCCAGCAGCTTAGCCCCCTTGGGGGCCAATGAGCAGTTCTTC.

The chain has TRBV7-2 and TRBJ2-1; tentative D call: TRBD2 (5 bases). CDR3 length: 15 amino acids. Germline V gene sequence: CDR1 SGHTA, CDR2 FQGNSA. V lost 5 bases and J 8 bases, leaving 19 bases between the germline ends. The CDR3 nucleotides are TGTGCCAGCAGCAACACCGGCGCGGGCCGCTATGAGCAGTTCTTC. It specifies CASSNTGAGRYEQFF.

In its sample, this clonotype was seen a few times. This chain joins TRBV29-1 and TRBJ2-7, with D possibly matching TRBD2 (5 bases). The CDR3 is made up of 12 amino acids. CDR1 SQVTM and CDR2 ANQGSEA come from the germline V gene. Trimming removed 7 bases from V and 6 bases from J, with 16 bases in between. DNA for the CDR3: TGCAGCGGACTACTGGGTTCGGGCGAGCAGTACTTC. Translated: CSGLLGSGEQYF.

The CDR3 bases are TGTGCCTGGACCGGGGGAAACTATGGCTACACCTTC. This translates into CAWTGGNYGYTF. V usage is TRBV30 and J usage is TRBJ1-2, with D possibly TRBD1 on 5 matching bases. The CDR3 has 12 amino acids. The germline V and J ends were trimmed by 4 bases and 2 bases, with 8 bases remaining between them. CDR1 and CDR2 (germline): GTSNPN, SVGIG (reference sequence).

J is TRBJ2-5 and V is TRBV4-1; perhaps D is TRBD1 or TRBD2 (5 bases each). V was cut by 5 bases and J by 5 bases, with 12 bases left in between. Germline values: CDR1 MGHRA, CDR2 YSYEKL. The CDR3 has 13 residues. The CDR3 sequence: CASSRGAGETQYF. The CDR3 region has the DNA TGCGCCAGCAGCAGAGGGGCTGGGGAGACCCAGTACTTC.

This clonotype was counted only a few times. The gene calls are TRBV11-2 and TRBJ2-3; 11 bases are shared with TRBD2. V gave up 5 bases and J gave up 0 bases; unmatched junction bases: 10. The CDR3 consists of 18 residues. Germline assignment: CDR1 SGHAT and CDR2 FQNNGV. The CDR3, as DNA: TGTGCCAGCAGCCGTACGCCACTAGCGGGGGCTAGCACAGATACGCAGTATTTT. It is translated as CASSRTPLAGASTDTQYF.

The J gene is TRBJ2-7, the V gene TRBV12-3 or TRBV12-4; D remains unclear. Trimming shortened V by 6 bases and J by 2 bases, and 14 bases separated the two germline ends. CDR3 length: 14 residues. The CDR3 DNA reads as TGTGCCAGCAGCGACTCAATAGCCCCCTACGAGCAGTACTTC. Protein: CASSDSIAPYEQYF.

In its sample, this clonotype was seen a few times. CDR3: CSARGILLGTGDEQYF. The DNA of the CDR3 is TGCAGTGCTAGAGGGATTCTTTTGGGGACGGGAGACGAGCAGTACTTC. The chain has TRBV20-1 and TRBJ2-7, with D possibly TRBD2 on 6 matching bases. Germline V gene data show CDR1 as DFQATT and CDR2 as SNEGSKA (reference sequence). V was trimmed by 1 base and J by 5 bases, leaving 21 bases between them. The CDR3 runs to 16 residues.

This clonotype has just a few counts. The J gene is TRBJ2-7, the V gene TRBV7-2; maybe TRBD2 (5 bases). Germline V gene lookup returns CDR1 SGHTA and CDR2 FQGNSA. The CDR3 spans 15 residues. With 6 bases removed from V and 0 bases from J, the gap between germline ends came to 15 bases. The CDR3 DNA reads as TGTGCCAGCAGTATCCTCAGCGGAAGCTCCTACGAGCAGTACTTC. Translation gives CASSILSGSSYEQYF. Using reference TRBV7-2 and TRBJ2-7 for the parts outside the CDR3, the full variable domain is GAGVSQSPSNKVTEKGKDVELRCDPISGHTALYWYRQSLGQGLEFLIYFQGNSAPDKSGLPSDRFSAERTGGSVSTLTIQRTQQEDSAVYLCASSILSGSSYEQYFGPGTRLTVT.

The CDR3 coding sequence is TGTGCCACCAGTGATTTTGGACAGGGTACCACCGGGGAGCTGTTTTTT. Residues: CATSDFGQGTTGELFF. This sequence joins TRBV24-1 and TRBJ2-2; 8 bases fit TRBD1. The CDR3 contains 16 residues. CDR1 KGHDR and CDR2 SFDVKD come from the germline V gene. Trimming cost V 1 base and J 4 bases; bases outside gene matches: 4.

The chain recombines TRBV7-9 with TRBJ2-3, with TRBD1 matching 8 bases. V shed 5 bases, J shed 2 bases, and the junction held 9 bases outside the gene matches. CDR3 length: 16 amino acids. The V gene's germline CDR1 is SEHNR and CDR2 FQNEAQ (reference sequence). The CDR3 spells CASSTPTGDTTDTQYF. Here the CDR3 DNA reads TGTGCCAGCAGCACCCCGACAGGGGATACCACAGATACGCAGTATTTT.

The CDR3 DNA follows: TGTGCCAGCAGCTCGCCGGGGAGGGAAATAAGCGGGGAGCTGTTTTTT. It specifies CASSSPGREISGELFF. The chain recombines TRBV7-6 with TRBJ2-2; TRBD2 matches at 7 bases. The germline gives CDR1 SGHVS, CDR2 FNYEAQ. V shed 4 bases and J 7 bases; nucleotides not matched to a gene: 12. This CDR3 is built from 16 residues.

This rearrangement joins TRBV27 to TRBJ2-5, with D perhaps TRBD2 (6 bases). V was trimmed by 4 bases and J by 2 bases, leaving 11 bases between them. CDR1 and CDR2 (germline): MNHEY, SMNVEV (reference sequence). The CDR3 totals 14 residues. The CDR3 nucleotides read TGTGCCAGCAGTTCGGGACTTCTGCAAGAGACCCAGTACTTC. Translating gives CASSSGLLQETQYF.

The chain combines TRBV9 with TRBJ2-6; the D call may be TRBD1 or TRBD2 (5 bases each). Germline lookup yields CDR1 SGDLS and CDR2 YYNGEE. This CDR3 has 17 residues. The V end was cut by 3 bases, the J end by 0 bases, with 13 bases between. The CDR3, as DNA: TGTGCCAGCAGCGACGATTGGGGGAGCTCTGGGGCCAACGTCCTGACTTTC. Protein product: CASSDDWGSSGANVLTF.